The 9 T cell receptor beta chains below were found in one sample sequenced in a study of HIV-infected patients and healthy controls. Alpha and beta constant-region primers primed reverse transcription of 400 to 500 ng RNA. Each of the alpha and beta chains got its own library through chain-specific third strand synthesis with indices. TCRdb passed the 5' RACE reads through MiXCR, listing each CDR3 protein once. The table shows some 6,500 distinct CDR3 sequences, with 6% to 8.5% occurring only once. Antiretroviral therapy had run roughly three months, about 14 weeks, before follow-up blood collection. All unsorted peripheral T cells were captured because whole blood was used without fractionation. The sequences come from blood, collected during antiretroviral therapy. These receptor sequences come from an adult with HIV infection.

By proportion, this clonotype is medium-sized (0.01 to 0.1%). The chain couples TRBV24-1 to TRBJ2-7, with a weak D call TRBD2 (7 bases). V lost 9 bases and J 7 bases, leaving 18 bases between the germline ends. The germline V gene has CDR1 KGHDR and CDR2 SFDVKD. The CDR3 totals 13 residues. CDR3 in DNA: TGTGCCACCCGAGGGGGGGCGAACGGGGAGCAGTACTTC. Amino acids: CATRGGANGEQYF.

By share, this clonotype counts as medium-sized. The CDR3 loop reads CASSRDGGLETQYF. The CDR3 DNA reads as TGCGCCAGCAGCCGGGACGGGGGATTGGAGACCCAGTACTTC. The J gene is TRBJ2-5, the V gene TRBV4-1; tentatively, D is TRBD2 (6 bases). CDR3 length equals 14 residues. Germline V gene lookup returns CDR1 MGHRA and CDR2 YSYEKL. V lost 4 bases and J lost 5, with 14 bases in between.

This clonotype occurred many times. The CDR3 DNA follows: TGTGCCAGCAGTTACGATTCCGGCAGGGGGGTCAATGGCTACACCTTC. Its translation is CASSYDSGRGVNGYTF. The genes are TRBV6-5 and TRBJ1-2, with 7 bases aligning to TRBD1. This CDR3 is 16 amino acids long. Trimming took 2 bases from V and 6 from J; bases not matched to a gene: 12. Germline-derived CDR1 and CDR2 are MNHEY and SVGAGI.

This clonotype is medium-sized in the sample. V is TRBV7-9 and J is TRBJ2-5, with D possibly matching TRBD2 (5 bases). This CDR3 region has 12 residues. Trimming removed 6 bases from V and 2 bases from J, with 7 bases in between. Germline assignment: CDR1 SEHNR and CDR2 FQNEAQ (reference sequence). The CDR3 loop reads CASRDFQETQYF. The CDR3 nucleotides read TGTGCCAGCAGGGACTTTCAAGAGACCCAGTACTTC. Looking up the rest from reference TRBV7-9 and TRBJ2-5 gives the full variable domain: DTGVSQNPRHKITKRGQNVTFRCDPISEHNRLYWYRQTLGQGPEFLTYFQNEAQLEKSRLLSDRFSAERPKGSFSTLEIQRTEQGDSAMYLCASRDFQETQYFGPGTRLLVL.

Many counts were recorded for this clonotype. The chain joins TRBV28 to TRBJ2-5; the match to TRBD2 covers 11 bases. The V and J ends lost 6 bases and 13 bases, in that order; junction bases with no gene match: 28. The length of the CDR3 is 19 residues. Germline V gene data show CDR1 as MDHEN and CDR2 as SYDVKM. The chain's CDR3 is CASRDPTASSGGAIGIRYF. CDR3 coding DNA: TGTGCCAGCAGGGACCCGACCGCGAGTAGCGGGGGGGCAATAGGTATCCGGTACTTC.

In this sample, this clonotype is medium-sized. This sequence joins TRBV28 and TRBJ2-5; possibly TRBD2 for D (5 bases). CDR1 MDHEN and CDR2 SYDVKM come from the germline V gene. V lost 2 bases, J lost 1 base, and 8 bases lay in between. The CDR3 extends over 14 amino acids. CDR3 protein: CASSLRGFQETQYF. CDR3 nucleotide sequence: TGTGCCAGCAGTTTACGGGGTTTCCAAGAGACCCAGTACTTC.

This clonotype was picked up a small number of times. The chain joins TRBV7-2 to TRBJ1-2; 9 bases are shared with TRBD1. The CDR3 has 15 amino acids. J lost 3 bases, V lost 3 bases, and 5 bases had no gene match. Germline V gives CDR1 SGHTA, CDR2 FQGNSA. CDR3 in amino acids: CASSFDRGFDYGYTF. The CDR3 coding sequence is TGTGCCAGCAGCTTCGACAGGGGGTTTGACTATGGCTACACCTTC.

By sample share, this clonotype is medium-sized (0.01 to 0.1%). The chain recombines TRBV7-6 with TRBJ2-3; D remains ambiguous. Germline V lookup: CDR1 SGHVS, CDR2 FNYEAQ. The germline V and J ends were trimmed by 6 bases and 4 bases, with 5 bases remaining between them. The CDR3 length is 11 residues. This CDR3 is CASSLSDTQYF. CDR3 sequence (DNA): TGTGCCAGCAGTTTGTCAGATACGCAGTATTTT.

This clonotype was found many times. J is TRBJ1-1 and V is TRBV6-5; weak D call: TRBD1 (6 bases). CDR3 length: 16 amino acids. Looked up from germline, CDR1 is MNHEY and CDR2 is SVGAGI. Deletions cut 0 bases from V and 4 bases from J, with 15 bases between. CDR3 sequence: CASSYSGRGGSTEAFF. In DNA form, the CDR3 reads TGTGCCAGCAGTTACTCGGGGAGAGGGGGTTCCACTGAAGCTTTCTTT.